One and the same sample provided the 22 T cell receptor beta chains below, sequenced in a study of blood T cell repertoires in COVID-19 (dated by TCRdb to about 2020). Receptors were amplified or captured by the immunoSEQ multiplex PCR assay. TCRdb limited this immuneACCESS table to in-frame rearrangements with V and J called. A share of clones is missing; checked studies link under half to unresolved V genes, and the rest is unexplained. The sample yields 94,000 or so clones; more than 75% were counted once. The ten largest clones add up to around 4.9% of the sample. Sequenced: peripheral blood. The receptors come from a woman of 80 years or more with active COVID-19.

The V gene is TRBV28, the J gene TRBJ1-2, with D possibly being TRBD1 (5 bases). Deletions cut 3 bases from V and 2 bases from J, with 7 bases between. Germline values: CDR1 MDHEN, CDR2 SYDVKM. The CDR3 covers 13 residues. The DNA for the CDR3 is TGTGCCAGCAGTTTTGGGGCCAACTATGGCTACACCTTC. This sequence encodes CASSFGANYGYTF.

V is TRBV24-1 and J is TRBJ2-1; 12 bases are shared with TRBD2. V lost 3 bases and J lost 8; bases outside the gene matches: 7. Looked up from germline, CDR1 is KGHDR and CDR2 is SFDVKD. The CDR3 has 16 residues. The CDR3, as DNA: TGTGCCACCAGTGATATTCTAGCGGGAGGGGGTTATGAGCAGTTCTTC. It yields the protein CATSDILAGGGYEQFF.

To note about this clone: Distinct nucleotide sequences in the sample also encode this CDR3. The V and J genes are TRBV7-2 and TRBJ1-1, with D unresolved. Trimming cost V 0 bases and J 0 bases, with 2 bases left between them. The CDR3 spans 13 residues. Germline CDR1 reads SGHTA; CDR2 reads FQGNSA. CDR3: CASSLAMNTEAFF. CDR3 DNA sequence: TGTGCCAGCAGCTTAGCTATGAACACTGAAGCTTTCTTT. The full variable domain, its missing parts supplied by reference TRBV7-2 and TRBJ1-1, is GAGVSQSPSNKVTEKGKDVELRCDPISGHTALYWYRQSLGQGLEFLIYFQGNSAPDKSGLPSDRFSAERTGGSVSTLTIQRTQQEDSAVYLCASSLAMNTEAFFGQGTRLTVV.

The gene calls are TRBV4-2 and TRBJ1-5; possibly TRBD1 for D (5 bases). V was clipped by 0 bases and J by 3 bases, with 12 bases between them. The CDR3 length is 16 residues. CDR1 and CDR2 (germline): LGHNA, YNFKEQ. The CDR3 region is CASSQDAQGINQPQHF. CDR3 DNA: TGTGCCAGCAGCCAAGATGCCCAGGGAATCAATCAGCCCCAGCATTTT.

This sequence joins TRBV4-3 and TRBJ2-1; D might be TRBD2 (6 bases). The CDR3 runs to 15 residues. The V gene lost 0 bases and the J gene lost 7 bases, with 13 bases spanning the gap. CDR1 and CDR2 (germline): LGHNA, YSLEER. This CDR3 is CASSQDSIRGNEQFF. CDR3 coding DNA: TGCGCCAGCAGCCAAGATTCGATCCGGGGGAATGAGCAGTTCTTC.

The V and J genes are TRBV27 and TRBJ2-2, with unresolved D. Germline V gene lookup returns CDR1 MNHEY and CDR2 SMNVEV (reference sequence). The CDR3 sequence is 12 residues long. Trimming stripped 7 bases from V and 4 bases from J, with 7 bases between. The CDR3 region is CASKRGTGELFF. The CDR3 DNA follows: TGTGCCAGCAAGCGTGGCACCGGGGAGCTGTTTTTT.

The rearrangement joins TRBV9 to TRBJ1-5; no definite D call. The ends were cut back, 0 bases at V and 5 bases at J, with 6 bases in the middle. The CDR3 contains 13 residues. CDR1 is SGDLS, CDR2 YYNGEE, per germline. The CDR3 DNA sequence: TGTGCCAGCAGCGTAGCCACTGATCAGCCCCAGCATTTT. Translating it yields CASSVATDQPQHF.

Only one count was recorded for this clone. This chain links TRBV19 with TRBJ1-5; the D gene is possibly TRBD1 (5 bases). V was shortened by 3 bases and J by 2 bases, with 11 bases between the two germline ends. This CDR3 contains 15 residues. Germline V lookup: CDR1 LNHDA, CDR2 SQIVND (reference sequence). The CDR3 nucleotides are TGTGCCAGTAGTATTGCGGGGCTAGGCAATCAGCCCCAGCATTTT. This gives the protein CASSIAGLGNQPQHF.

The chain recombines TRBV5-1 with TRBJ1-1; D unresolved. The CDR3 is made up of 15 amino acids. Between the trimmed V and J ends, which lost 3 bases and 8 bases, there was a span of 20 bases. From germline, CDR1 is SGHRS and CDR2 YFSETQ. The CDR3, as DNA: TGCGCCAGCAGCTACCGGGAGGGCACGGGGAGGGAAGCTTTCTTT. It translates to CASSYREGTGREAFF.

The chain joins TRBV28 to TRBJ2-5; weak D call: TRBD1 (5 bases). CDR3 length equals 15 residues. CDR1 is MDHEN and CDR2 is SYDVKM in the germline V gene. V was trimmed by 5 bases and J by 5 bases, leaving 18 bases between them. The chain's CDR3 is CASSPARAGRETQYF. CDR3 nucleotides: TGTGCCAGCAGTCCGGCCCGGGCAGGGCGCGAGACCCAGTACTTC. The variable domain in full, with the rest retrieved from reference TRBV28 and TRBJ2-5, is DVKVTQSSRYLVKRTGEKVFLECVQDMDHENMFWYRQDPGLGLRLIYFSYDVKMKEKGDIPEGYSVSREKKERFSLILESASTNQTSMYLCASSPARAGRETQYFGPGTRLLVL.

The V and J genes are TRBV5-1 and TRBJ2-1; the match to TRBD2 covers 11 bases. V lost 4 bases, J lost 4 bases, and 4 bases stayed unmatched. Germline CDR1 is SGHRS and CDR2 is YFSETQ. The CDR3 extends over 15 amino acids. The CDR3 DNA follows: TGCGCCAGCAGCGCACTAGCGGGGGAATACAATGAGCAGTTCTTC. Its protein product is CASSALAGEYNEQFF.

This clone was detected only once. The rearrangement joins TRBV9 to TRBJ1-5; TRBD1 might be the D (6 bases). Trimming removed 0 bases from V and 6 bases from J, with 13 bases in between. In germline, CDR1 is SGDLS, CDR2 YYNGEE. The CDR3 is made up of 15 amino acids. CDR3 protein: CASSVDAGARQPQHF. The CDR3 DNA is TGTGCCAGCAGCGTAGATGCAGGGGCACGTCAGCCCCAGCATTTT. The whole variable domain, filled in from reference TRBV9 and TRBJ1-5, reads DSGVTQTPKHLITATGQRVTLRCSPRSGDLSVYWYQQSLDQGLQFLIQYYNGEERAKGNILERFSAQQFPDLHSELNLSSLELGDSALYFCASSVDAGARQPQHFGDGTRLSIL.

The genes are TRBV5-1 and TRBJ2-2; 8 positions agree with TRBD1. The junction had 6 bases not matched to a gene; V was cut back by 4 bases and J by 4 bases. The CDR3 contains 15 residues. The germline V gene encodes CDR1 SGHRS and CDR2 YFSETQ. The CDR3 is CASSRGQEVTGELFF. CDR3 coding DNA: TGCGCCAGCAGCCGGGGACAGGAGGTCACCGGGGAGCTGTTTTTT.

J is TRBJ2-2 and V is TRBV5-1; 11 nucleotides agree with TRBD2. CDR1 is SGHRS and CDR2 is YFSETQ in the germline V gene. The CDR3 loop spans 17 amino acids. With 4 bases clipped from V and 1 base from J, the junction kept 6 bases outside the gene matches. The CDR3 region is CASSPLGTSGNTGELFF. For the CDR3, the DNA is TGCGCCAGCAGCCCACTCGGGACTAGCGGGAACACCGGGGAGCTGTTTTTT.

This chain links TRBV5-1 with TRBJ2-2, with D possibly being TRBD1 (5 bases). This CDR3 has 15 residues. V was pared by 0 bases and J by 3 bases, with 9 bases between. Germline V lookup: CDR1 SGHRS, CDR2 YFSETQ. The CDR3 here is CASSLEGLDTGELFF. The CDR3 DNA is TGCGCCAGCAGCTTGGAGGGGTTGGACACCGGGGAGCTGTTTTTT.

This clone is a singleton in its sample. The chain couples TRBV18 to TRBJ2-6; D uncertain. V was shortened by 6 bases and J by 0 bases, with 9 bases between the two germline ends. This CDR3 is built from 15 residues. Looked up from germline, CDR1 is KGHSH and CDR2 is LQKENI. For the CDR3, the DNA is TGTGCCAGCTCTACAGTTTCCTCTGGGGCCAACGTCCTGACTTTC. Its protein product is CASSTVSSGANVLTF.

The chain employs TRBV9 and TRBJ2-5; D uncertain. The CDR3 is 13 residues long. V was pared by 7 bases and J by 5 bases, with 15 bases between. Germline V gene lookup returns CDR1 SGDLS and CDR2 YYNGEE. CDR3 sequence: CASSVSVFETQYF. In DNA form, the CDR3 reads TGTGCCAGCTCCGTCTCGGTCTTTGAGACCCAGTACTTC. The complete variable domain, with remaining parts taken from reference TRBV9 and TRBJ2-5, reads DSGVTQTPKHLITATGQRVTLRCSPRSGDLSVYWYQQSLDQGLQFLIQYYNGEERAKGNILERFSAQQFPDLHSELNLSSLELGDSALYFCASSVSVFETQYFGPGTRLLVL.

The CDR3 reads CASSSPKGQGPTNEKLFF. The CDR3, as DNA: TGTGCCAGCAGCTCCCCTAAAGGACAGGGACCAACTAATGAAAAACTGTTTTTT. J is TRBJ1-4 and V is TRBV7-9; 8 nucleotides line up with TRBD1. The V gene end was trimmed by 4 bases and the J gene end by 0 bases; junction bases not matched to a gene: 10. Germline CDR1 reads SEHNR; CDR2 reads FQNEAQ (reference sequence). This CDR3 region has 18 residues. The full variable domain, rest sourced from reference TRBV7-9 and TRBJ1-4, is DTGVSQNPRHKITKRGQNVTFRCDPISEHNRLYWYRQTLGQGPEFLTYFQNEAQLEKSRLLSDRFSAERPKGSFSTLEIQRTEQGDSAMYLCASSSPKGQGPTNEKLFFGSGTQLSVL.

The chain links TRBV10-3 to TRBJ2-1, with 9 bases identical to TRBD1. The germline gives CDR1 ENHRY, CDR2 SYGVKD. The V and J ends lost 5 bases and 3 bases, in that order; junction bases with no gene match: 8. This CDR3 is 16 amino acids long. CDR3 sequence: CAISSSGTGNYNEQFF. DNA for the CDR3: TGTGCCATCAGTAGTTCCGGGACAGGGAACTACAATGAGCAGTTCTTC.

The gene calls are TRBV14 and TRBJ2-1; D may be TRBD2 (5 bases). Germline V gene data show CDR1 as SGHDN and CDR2 as FVKESK. The V and J ends lost 1 base and 4 bases respectively, with 8 bases between them. The CDR3 is made up of 14 amino acids. The CDR3 nucleotides read TGTGCCAGCAGCCAAGCGGGAAATTACAATGAGCAGTTCTTC. This encodes CASSQAGNYNEQFF.

V is TRBV6-7 and J is TRBJ2-7, with D maybe TRBD2 (6 bases). Being an ORF, TRBV6-7 has a function that is uncertain. The CDR3 consists of 13 residues. V lost 5 bases, J lost 5 bases, and 13 bases lay in between. This CDR3 is CASSGGLRDEQYF. The CDR3 coding sequence is TGTGCCAGCAGTGGGGGACTCCGTGACGAGCAGTACTTC.

The V call is TRBV7-3, the J call TRBJ1-1, with D perhaps matching TRBD1 (6 bases). This CDR3 is built from 14 residues. Germline CDR1 reads SGHTA; CDR2 reads FQGTGA. V dropped 5 bases and J dropped 1 base, with 11 bases sitting between them. The CDR3 sequence is CASSPQGWNTEAFF. DNA for the CDR3: TGTGCCAGCAGCCCTCAGGGGTGGAACACTGAAGCTTTCTTT.